The source of this T cell receptor (beta chain) is a study of OX40 agonist ivuxolimab in advanced cancers. Study-wide background: In this cohort, patients received ivuxolimab, an agonistic anti-OX40 (CD134) antibody. Patients were 65% to 85% male with ages roughly 20 to 80, mean 60.

General observations from the study: More expanded clones were found, on average, in CD8+ than in CD4+ T cells.

Autoimmune disease history or systemic immunosuppression led to patient exclusion. With regard to this clone: Antigen: not known.

Germline-derived CDR1 and CDR2 are SGHTA and FQGTGA. The V end was cut by 2 bases, the J end by 3 bases, with 12 bases between. This CDR3 contains 15 residues. Sequenced by immunoSEQ multiplex PCR; TCRdb stores in-frame clones only, minus some. The sample carries about 90,000 clones, approximately 91% recorded once. This receptor was obtained from an adult with an advanced solid tumor such as melanoma, head and neck, liver or kidney cancer. The chain joins TRBV7-3 to TRBJ2-3; D might be TRBD1 (6 bases). This material consisted of CD4+ or CD8+ T cells sorted from blood, taken in a trial of the OX40 agonist ivuxolimab. The CDR3 loop is CASSLHVRGTDTQYF. CDR3 DNA sequence: TGTGCCAGCAGCTTACACGTCAGGGGTACAGATACGCAGTATTTT.